The 25 T cell receptor beta chains below all came from one sample that was sequenced in a study of T cells in Graves' hyperthyroidism and ophthalmopathy. Amplified regions were TCR beta CDR3 sequences from RNA transcripts. During a first-round RT-PCR of the TCR CDR3, the HTBI primer set was used. Via MiXCR, TCRdb re-called the multiplex PCR reads, giving one row per CDR3 protein. In the table there are roughly 240,000 distinct CDR3 sequences, approximately 23% of which are singletons. The sequenced sample was blood. These receptors originate from a woman aged 40 to 50 with Graves' ophthalmopathy.

This clonotype was observed a few times. V gene TRBV7-8 combines with J gene TRBJ1-6, with 8 bases identical to TRBD1. The CDR3 sequence is 15 residues long. J was trimmed by 6 bases and V by 5 bases; bases with no gene match: 6. Germline-derived CDR1 and CDR2 are SGHVS and FQNEAQ. CDR3 residues: CASSPTTGVNSPLHF. CDR3 bases: TGTGCCAGCAGCCCAACGACAGGGGTTAATTCACCCCTCCACTTT.

The table lists this clonotype with many counts. The chain links TRBV19 to TRBJ2-7; D is unresolved. The CDR3 has 14 residues. Trimming cost V 6 bases and J 3 bases, with 15 bases left between them. The germline V gene has CDR1 LNHDA and CDR2 SQIVND (reference sequence). The CDR3 sequence: CASSPDRAYYEQYF. CDR3 bases: TGTGCCAGTAGCCCCGACCGTGCCTACTACGAGCAGTACTTC. Complete variable domain (other parts from reference TRBV19 and TRBJ2-7): DGGITQSPKYLFRKEGQNVTLSCEQNLNHDAMYWYRQDPGQGLRLIYYSQIVNDFQKGDIAEGYSVSREKKESFPLTVTSAQKNPTAFYLCASSPDRAYYEQYFGPGTRLTVT.

This clonotype was recorded at least ten times. This chain uses TRBV7-3 with TRBJ2-5; D is perhaps TRBD1 (5 bases). CDR1 is SGHTA, CDR2 FQGTGA, per germline. The CDR3 loop spans 13 amino acids. Trimming took 2 bases from V and 3 from J, leaving 7 bases between them. CDR3 in amino acids: CASSLDRKETQYF. Here the CDR3 DNA reads TGTGCCAGCAGCTTAGACAGAAAAGAGACCCAGTACTTC.

In its sample, this clonotype was seen many times. The chain has TRBV6-2 or TRBV6-3 and TRBJ1-2, with D tentatively TRBD1 (6 bases). Per the germline V gene, CDR1 is MNHEY and CDR2 is SVGEGT. CDR3 length: 14 residues. Deletions cut 0 bases from V and 6 bases from J, with 11 bases between. Here the CDR3 DNA reads TGTGCCAGCAGTTACTCCGGGGGCGAAAATGGCTACACCTTC. As protein: CASSYSGGENGYTF.

This clonotype was counted ten times or more. The chain links TRBV4-1 to TRBJ2-7; 9 nucleotides agree with TRBD1. Germline V gene data show CDR1 as MGHRA and CDR2 as YSYEKL. The V and J ends lost 4 bases and 2 bases, in that order; junction bases with no gene match: 12. This CDR3 region has 17 residues. In DNA form, the CDR3 reads TGCGCCAGCAGCCGTTACGAACCGGGACAGGGAACCTACGAGCAGTACTTC. It is translated as CASSRYEPGQGTYEQYF.

This clonotype showed up many times. The chain carries TRBV28 and TRBJ1-6; weak D call: TRBD1 (5 bases). The length of the CDR3 is 15 residues. CDR1 and CDR2 from the germline V gene are MDHEN and SYDVKM. V lost 7 bases, J lost 7 bases, and 17 bases lay in between. Here the CDR3 reads CASTLGGTGNSPLHF. For the CDR3, the DNA is TGTGCCAGCACCTTGGGAGGGACGGGGAATTCACCCCTCCACTTT.

This clonotype was seen once. This sequence may be a read error, since a much larger clone differs from it by one base. This chain connects TRBV6-1 to TRBJ2-1; a possible D gene is TRBD1 (6 bases). The CDR3 runs to 15 residues. From germline, CDR1 is MNHNS and CDR2 SASEGT. V was cut by 5 bases and J by 0 bases, with 11 bases left in between. In DNA, the CDR3 is TGTGCCAGCAGTCTGGGACACAGCTCCTACAATGAGCAGTTCTTC. The encoded protein is CASSLGHSSYNEQFF.

There are many counts of this clonotype. This chain joins TRBV30 and TRBJ1-1; D is unresolved. The V gene's germline CDR1 is GTSNPN and CDR2 SVGIG (reference sequence). This CDR3 region has 13 residues. V was pared by 2 bases and J by 0 bases, with 7 bases between. The CDR3 sequence is CAWSHTLNTEAFF. CDR3 sequence (DNA): TGTGCCTGGAGTCACACACTGAACACTGAAGCTTTCTTT.

The sample holds one count of this clonotype. The gene calls are TRBV28 and TRBJ2-5; D remains unclear. This CDR3 is built from 15 residues. V gave up 5 bases and J gave up 2 bases, with 15 bases separating them. The V gene's germline CDR1 is MDHEN and CDR2 SYDVKM. In DNA, the CDR3 is TGTGCCAGCAGTCTGTTTATTACTCCTCAAGAGACCCAGTACTTC. Translation gives CASSLFITPQETQYF.

This clonotype occurred a few times. A read error may be the cause here, since a much bigger clone is one base away. The J gene is TRBJ2-7, the V gene TRBV6-5; a weak D match, TRBD1 (5 bases). This CDR3 region has 14 residues. Per the germline V gene, CDR1 is MNHEY and CDR2 is SVGAGI. The V gene lost 4 bases and the J gene lost 6 bases, with 16 bases spanning the gap. This CDR3 reads CASSSTAGRFEQYF. The CDR3 DNA follows: TGTGCCAGCAGTTCGACGGCAGGGCGTTTCGAGCAGTACTTC.

This clonotype appeared many times. The chain employs TRBV30 and TRBJ2-7, with 8 bases aligning to TRBD2. The germline CDR1 and CDR2 sequences are GTSNPN and SVGIG (reference sequence). V shed 2 bases and J 5 bases; nucleotides not matched to a gene: 8. The CDR3 sequence is 14 residues long. This CDR3 is CAWSFGGRSDEQYF. The CDR3 nucleotides are TGTGCCTGGAGTTTCGGCGGGAGGTCCGACGAGCAGTACTTC.

This clonotype was recorded at least ten times. J is TRBJ2-7 and V is TRBV3-1; perhaps TRBD1 as D (6 bases). The V gene lost 0 bases and the J gene lost 8 bases, with 11 bases spanning the gap. The CDR3 is 13 residues long. Germline V lookup: CDR1 LGHDT, CDR2 YNNKEL (reference sequence). CDR3 bases: TGTGCCAGCAGCCAAGAAACAGGGATGAAGCAGTACTTC. Its translation: CASSQETGMKQYF.

This clonotype was recorded at least ten times. The J gene is TRBJ1-1, the V gene TRBV6-1, with 7 positions matching TRBD1. The CDR3 extends over 14 amino acids. V lost 7 bases to trimming and J lost 1 base; unmatched junction nucleotides: 6. Germline CDR1 is MNHNS and CDR2 is SASEGT. The DNA of the CDR3 is TGTGCCAGCAATCTCAGGGGGGGGAACACTGAAGCTTTCTTT. It specifies CASNLRGGNTEAFF.

At least ten counts were recorded for this clonotype. This chain links TRBV28 with TRBJ1-5; TRBD1 aligns across 8 bases. The CDR3 spans 19 residues. The trim removed 4 bases at V and 5 bases at J, leaving 19 bases unmatched. Per germline, CDR1 MDHEN and CDR2 SYDVKM. CDR3 DNA sequence: TGTGCCAGCAGTTCCCAAATTCTGGAACGGACAGGGATTGATCAGCCCCAGCATTTT. This encodes CASSSQILERTGIDQPQHF.

The rearrangement uses TRBV5-1 and TRBJ2-2; no clear D. The CDR3 has 13 residues. The V gene's germline CDR1 is SGHRS and CDR2 YFSETQ. Between the trimmed V and J ends, which lost 2 bases and 8 bases, there was a span of 10 bases. CDR3 in amino acids: CASSFLDTGELFF. DNA of the CDR3: TGCGCCAGCAGCTTCTTGGATACTGGGGAGCTGTTTTTT.

The chain is built from TRBV11-1 and TRBJ2-7, with D perhaps being TRBD1 or TRBD2 (5 bases each). In germline, CDR1 is SGHAT, CDR2 FQDESV (reference sequence). This CDR3 region has 16 residues. Trimming removed 4 bases from V and 4 bases from J, with 20 bases in between. The CDR3 coding sequence is TGTGCCAGCAGCTCAGACTCTACGGGGCTGATTTACGAGCAGTACTTC. This codes for CASSSDSTGLIYEQYF. The whole variable domain, remainder taken from reference TRBV11-1 and TRBJ2-7, is EAEVAQSPRYKITEKSQAVAFWCDPISGHATLYWYRQILGQGPELLVQFQDESVVDDSQLPKDRFSAERLKGVDSTLKIQPAELGDSAMYLCASSSDSTGLIYEQYFGPGTRLTVT.

The rearrangement joins TRBV28 to TRBJ2-6, with D unclear. This CDR3 is 15 amino acids long. Trimming removed 8 bases from V and 3 bases from J, with 14 bases in between. Germline CDR1 and CDR2: MDHEN and SYDVKM. CDR3 in amino acids: CASRAGSDGANVLTF. In DNA form, the CDR3 reads TGTGCCAGCCGGGCCGGGTCGGATGGGGCCAACGTCCTGACTTTC.

The chain uses TRBV19 and TRBJ1-5, with 8 bases identical to TRBD1. Unmatched junction bases numbered 10, after V lost 5 bases and J lost 1 base. Germline values: CDR1 LNHDA, CDR2 SQIVND (reference sequence). This CDR3 has 17 amino acids. CDR3 nucleotides: TGTGCCAGTAGTCCAAGGACAGGGCAGAGAAGCAATCAGCCCCAGCATTTT. It specifies CASSPRTGQRSNQPQHF.

This clonotype occurred many times. This sequence joins TRBV28 and TRBJ1-6; D is ambiguous. Germline V gives CDR1 MDHEN, CDR2 SYDVKM. The CDR3 has 12 amino acids. V was clipped by 7 bases and J by 3 bases, with 4 bases between them. CDR3 loop: CASMVYNSPLHF. The CDR3 region has the DNA TGTGCCAGCATGGTCTATAATTCACCCCTCCACTTT. The full variable domain, completed using reference TRBV28 and TRBJ1-6, is DVKVTQSSRYLVKRTGEKVFLECVQDMDHENMFWYRQDPGLGLRLIYFSYDVKMKEKGDIPEGYSVSREKKERFSLILESASTNQTSMYLCASMVYNSPLHFGNGTRLTVT.

At least ten counts were recorded for this clonotype. This rearrangement joins TRBV7-3 to TRBJ2-2, with 9 bases lining up with TRBD2. The CDR3 length is 18 residues. Unmatched junction bases numbered 14, after V lost 4 bases and J lost 5 bases. CDR1 is SGHTA and CDR2 is FQGTGA in the germline V gene. The CDR3: CASSSPVIAGEGTGELFF. The CDR3 DNA follows: TGTGCCAGCAGCTCGCCGGTCATAGCGGGAGAGGGGACCGGGGAGCTGTTTTTT.

CDR3 loop: CASSPRTQDTEAFF. CDR3 nucleotides: TGTGCCAGCAGCCCGCGGACCCAGGACACTGAAGCTTTCTTT. The chain uses TRBV9 and TRBJ1-1; D is unresolved. The CDR3 totals 14 residues. The germline V gene has CDR1 SGDLS and CDR2 YYNGEE. V dropped 4 bases and J dropped 3 bases, with 13 bases sitting between them.

At least ten counts were recorded for this clonotype. This chain uses TRBV10-3 with TRBJ1-2; D not certain. Germline CDR1 and CDR2: ENHRY and SYGVKD. There are 12 residues in the CDR3. Trimming removed 10 bases from V and 4 bases from J, with 13 bases in between. The chain's CDR3 is CATGRNFYGYTF. CDR3 DNA: TGTGCCACCGGACGGAACTTCTATGGCTACACCTTC.

This clonotype was counted ten times or more. The V call is TRBV6-5, the J call TRBJ2-7; 10 nucleotides match TRBD1. The germline gives CDR1 MNHEY, CDR2 SVGAGI. The CDR3 is 14 amino acids. After removal of 6 bases from V and 3 bases from J, the junction contained 5 bases not matched to a gene. The CDR3 DNA follows: TGTGCCAGCAGAAGCCGGGACAGGGGCTACGAGCAGTACTTC. Amino acid sequence: CASRSRDRGYEQYF.

This clonotype was detected ten times or more. The chain recombines TRBV6-5 with TRBJ2-7; the D gene is possibly TRBD2 (5 bases). The V and J ends lost 4 bases and 7 bases respectively, with 20 bases between them. CDR3 length equals 15 residues. Germline CDR1 reads MNHEY; CDR2 reads SVGAGI. CDR3 bases: TGTGCCAGCAGTTCCTTTGGACGGGGTCTTATAGAGCAGTACTTC. Encoded protein: CASSSFGRGLIEQYF.

This clonotype was picked up many times. The V call is TRBV29-1, the J call TRBJ2-2; 8 bases line up with TRBD1. Germline V gives CDR1 SQVTM, CDR2 ANQGSEA. V was pared by 4 bases and J by 2 bases, with 6 bases of the junction left unmatched. The CDR3 has 15 residues. CDR3 loop: CSVGQGSSNTGELFF. CDR3 nucleotide sequence: TGCAGCGTTGGACAGGGGAGTTCCAACACCGGGGAGCTGTTTTTT.